Following are 28 T cell receptor beta chains from one sample sequenced in a study of human T cells and chemical hapten exposure. This sample's time point: pre-sensitization, week 0. Indicated treatment: therapeutic diphenylcyclopropenone sensitization with weekly scalp DPC. TCRdb processed the RACE reads anew with MiXCR; each CDR3 protein has one entry. The data contain roughly 88,000 distinct CDR3 sequences, around 10% of them singletons. Sample: whole blood, taken in connection with sensitization to the hapten diphenylcyclopropenone (DPC). The source of these receptors is a woman between 40 and 55 years old with alopecia areata. Some clones in this sample may be carry-over from other donors' samples.

This clonotype was seen only a few times. This sequence joins TRBV20-1 and TRBJ2-3; 11 nucleotides agree with TRBD2. V gave up 3 bases and J gave up 6 bases; unmatched junction bases: 8. Germline-derived CDR1 and CDR2 are DFQATT and SNEGSKA (reference sequence). The CDR3 covers 15 residues. CDR3 residues: CSASPGLAVRDTQYF. The CDR3 DNA sequence: TGCAGTGCTAGCCCGGGACTAGCGGTCCGGGATACGCAGTATTTT.

This clonotype was recorded many times. The chain uses TRBV2 and TRBJ2-5, with 8 nucleotides matching TRBD1. This CDR3 contains 14 residues. The germline V gene encodes CDR1 SNHLY and CDR2 FYNNEI. The ends lost 10 bases at V and 4 bases at J; junction bases unmatched: 11. CDR3 bases: TGTGCCACCAAACCGCAGGGGGCTGGAGAGACCCAGTACTTC. It codes for CATKPQGAGETQYF.

In this sample, this clonotype turned up a few times. V and J are TRBV3-1 and TRBJ2-1; TRBD1 matches at 8 bases. The V segment lost 2 bases and the J segment 2 bases; nucleotides outside the gene matches: 2. The germline V gene has CDR1 LGHDT and CDR2 YNNKEL (reference sequence). The CDR3 is made up of 15 amino acids. In DNA, the CDR3 is TGTGCCAGCAGCCAACGACAGGGGACCTACAATGAGCAGTTCTTC. Translating gives CASSQRQGTYNEQFF.

The sample holds a few counts of this clonotype. The chain combines TRBV7-2 with TRBJ1-5, with D maybe TRBD1 (5 bases). CDR3 size: 15 residues. V shed 6 bases and J shed 5 bases, with 17 bases lying between them. CDR1 is SGHTA, CDR2 FQGNSA, per germline. CDR3 loop: CASSLRGGLHQPQHF. As DNA, the CDR3 is TGTGCCAGCAGTCTAAGGGGCGGGCTTCATCAGCCCCAGCATTTT.

This clonotype was counted ten times or more. This sequence joins TRBV10-3 and TRBJ2-4; D gene ambiguous. The CDR3 is 14 residues long. Germline CDR1 is ENHRY and CDR2 is SYGVKD. V gave up 0 bases and J gave up 9 bases, with 12 bases separating them. The CDR3 is CAISESRGYSIQYF. The CDR3, as DNA: TGTGCCATCAGTGAGTCGAGAGGATACAGCATTCAGTACTTC.

In this sample, this clonotype turned up many times. The chain couples TRBV11-2 to TRBJ2-7; D not certain. The ends were cut back, 2 bases at V and 7 bases at J, with 6 bases in the middle. This CDR3 comprises 11 residues. Looked up from germline, CDR1 is SGHAT and CDR2 is FQNNGV. Written as DNA, the CDR3 is TGTGCCAGCAGCTTAATTAGGGAGCAGTACTTC. It specifies CASSLIREQYF.

The chain has TRBV11-2 and TRBJ1-2; unclear D gene. This CDR3 is 15 amino acids long. Germline V gives CDR1 SGHAT, CDR2 FQNNGV. Trimming pared 6 bases from V and 2 bases from J, leaving 16 bases between. CDR3 region: CASSFTPGVNYGYTF. CDR3 coding DNA: TGTGCCAGCAGTTTTACGCCCGGGGTCAACTATGGCTACACCTTC.

This clonotype was seen repeatedly, ten times or more. The chain recombines TRBV27 with TRBJ2-3; 8 nucleotides agree with TRBD2. The CDR3 runs 16 residues. Germline V gene sequence: CDR1 MNHEY, CDR2 SMNVEV (reference sequence). Germline trimming cut 7 bases from V and 6 bases from J; bases unmatched to any gene: 15. Here the CDR3 DNA reads TGTGCCAGCACGTCGCCAAGAAGCGGGGGTCGGGATACGCAGTATTTT. It is translated as CASTSPRSGGRDTQYF.

This chain connects TRBV20-1 to TRBJ2-7, with 12 bases aligning to TRBD2. Germline V CDR1 and CDR2: DFQATT, SNEGSKA (reference sequence). CDR3 length equals 15 residues. The trim removed 5 bases at V and 2 bases at J, leaving 7 bases unmatched. The CDR3 is CSAGQLAGGAYEQYF. In nucleotides, the CDR3 is TGCAGTGCTGGGCAACTAGCGGGGGGCGCCTACGAGCAGTACTTC.

In its sample, this clonotype was seen many times. The rearrangement uses TRBV12-3 or TRBV12-4 and TRBJ2-3; 8 bases align to TRBD2. CDR3 size: 14 residues. After removal of 1 base from V and 3 bases from J, the junction contained 0 bases not matched to a gene. The DNA of the CDR3 is TGTGCCAGCAGTTTAGTAGCGGGGACAGATACGCAGTATTTT. Amino acid sequence: CASSLVAGTDTQYF.

The V and J genes are TRBV24-1 and TRBJ2-3; no firm D call. Germline V CDR1 and CDR2: KGHDR, SFDVKD. The CDR3 contains 13 residues. V was cut by 9 bases and J by 0 bases, with 9 bases left in between. The CDR3: CATGGPSTDTQYF. In nucleotides, the CDR3 is TGTGCCACCGGTGGCCCTAGCACAGATACGCAGTATTTT.

This clonotype was observed a few times. V and J are TRBV20-1 and TRBJ1-5; 7 bases fit TRBD1. CDR1 and CDR2 from the germline V gene are DFQATT and SNEGSKA (reference sequence). V shed 5 bases and J 7 bases; nucleotides not matched to a gene: 14. The CDR3 is 15 residues long. CDR3 sequence reads: CSAGPDRAGEQPQHF. In DNA form, the CDR3 reads TGCAGTGCTGGTCCAGACAGGGCCGGGGAACAGCCCCAGCATTTT.

This clonotype was detected a few times. J is TRBJ2-1 and V is TRBV7-2, with a possible D match to TRBD2 (6 bases). The CDR3 totals 15 residues. CDR1 and CDR2 (germline): SGHTA, FQGNSA. V was trimmed by 3 bases and J by 4 bases, leaving 13 bases between them. The CDR3 loop is CASSFYGGKYNEQFF. In nucleotides, the CDR3 is TGTGCCAGCAGCTTCTACGGGGGAAAATACAATGAGCAGTTCTTC.

This clonotype occurred a few times. The chain uses TRBV12-3 or TRBV12-4 and TRBJ1-1; D remains unclear. This CDR3 region has 15 residues. V was pared by 5 bases and J by 5 bases, with 18 bases between. CDR3 sequence (DNA): TGTGCCAGCAGTCCTGACGAGAATCCCGAAACTGAAGCTTTCTTT. Amino acid sequence: CASSPDENPETEAFF.

The chain couples TRBV28 to TRBJ1-3, with D unclear. The CDR3 consists of 15 residues. The germline gives CDR1 MDHEN, CDR2 SYDVKM. V was shortened by 4 bases and J by 5 bases, with 15 bases between the two germline ends. As DNA, the CDR3 is TGTGCCAGCAGTTCAAGCCCCCGGATCAGAAACACCATATATTTT. Translated, it gives CASSSSPRIRNTIYF. The full variable domain, with the rest looked up from reference TRBV28 and TRBJ1-3, is DVKVTQSSRYLVKRTGEKVFLECVQDMDHENMFWYRQDPGLGLRLIYFSYDVKMKEKGDIPEGYSVSREKKERFSLILESASTNQTSMYLCASSSSPRIRNTIYFGEGSWLTVV.

This chain connects TRBV3-1 to TRBJ2-1; the D gene is possibly TRBD2 (6 bases). Germline lookup yields CDR1 LGHDT and CDR2 YNNKEL (reference sequence). The CDR3 contains 13 residues. V shed 2 bases and J shed 9 bases, with 11 bases lying between them. CDR3 amino acids: CASSQWSGGEQFF. In DNA, the CDR3 is TGTGCCAGCAGCCAATGGTCCGGGGGTGAGCAGTTCTTC.

The sample holds many counts of this clonotype. The chain has TRBV11-2 and TRBJ2-7, with a possible D match to TRBD1 (6 bases). V lost 3 bases and J 0 bases, leaving 15 bases between the germline ends. Germline values: CDR1 SGHAT, CDR2 FQNNGV. The CDR3 extends over 16 amino acids. DNA for the CDR3: TGTGCCAGCAGCTTTGCTCAGGGGACCCGCTCCTACGAGCAGTACTTC. Its protein is CASSFAQGTRSYEQYF.

This clonotype has just a few counts. J is TRBJ1-4 and V is TRBV4-3; tentatively, D is TRBD1 (6 bases). Trimming removed 2 bases at V and 7 bases at J, with 20 bases between. The CDR3 covers 17 residues. Germline-derived CDR1 and CDR2 are LGHNA and YSLEER. The CDR3 loop is CASSQSLGGGLSEKLFF. The CDR3 DNA is TGCGCCAGCAGCCAATCACTGGGAGGGGGATTAAGTGAAAAACTGTTTTTT.

This clonotype turned up a few times. V and J are TRBV7-2 and TRBJ2-1, with 10 bases fitting TRBD2. The germline V gene has CDR1 SGHTA and CDR2 FQGNSA. Trimming cost V 5 bases and J 0 bases; bases outside gene matches: 13. This CDR3 is 19 amino acids long. CDR3 region: CASSPTGTSASLSYNEQFF. Written as DNA, the CDR3 is TGTGCCAGCAGCCCTACCGGGACTAGCGCCTCGCTCTCCTACAATGAGCAGTTCTTC. Variable domain in full (rest from reference TRBV7-2 and TRBJ2-1): GAGVSQSPSNKVTEKGKDVELRCDPISGHTALYWYRQSLGQGLEFLIYFQGNSAPDKSGLPSDRFSAERTGGSVSTLTIQRTQQEDSAVYLCASSPTGTSASLSYNEQFFGPGTRLTVL.

This clonotype has at least ten counts. The chain combines TRBV29-1 with TRBJ2-7; 8 positions agree with TRBD1. The junction had 3 bases not matched to a gene; V was cut back by 8 bases and J by 3 bases. Germline values: CDR1 SQVTM, CDR2 ANQGSEA. This CDR3 is 11 amino acids long. CDR3 coding DNA: TGCAGCTTCGGGACAGGCTACGAGCAGTACTTC. This translates into CSFGTGYEQYF.

This clonotype has at least ten counts. The J gene is TRBJ2-7, the V gene TRBV6-5, with D possibly being TRBD1 or TRBD2 (5 bases each). Trimming stripped 5 bases from V and 2 bases from J, with 16 bases between. Germline V CDR1 and CDR2: MNHEY, SVGAGI. CDR3 size: 15 residues. The chain's CDR3 is CASSVERGVTYEQYF. DNA of the CDR3: TGTGCCAGCAGTGTCGAACGAGGGGTCACCTACGAGCAGTACTTC.

This clonotype was observed at least ten times. The chain is built from TRBV6-2 or TRBV6-3 and TRBJ2-2; D is undetermined. The CDR3 runs to 12 residues. Germline CDR1 reads MNHEY; CDR2 reads SVGEGT. Trimming took off 5 bases at V and 6 bases at J, with 7 bases between the two ends. The CDR3 protein is CASSPHAGELFF. The CDR3 DNA follows: TGTGCCAGCAGTCCCCACGCCGGGGAGCTGTTTTTT.

This clonotype occurred a few times. The chain uses TRBV7-2 and TRBJ2-7; D ambiguous. The CDR3 extends over 14 amino acids. Deletions cut 2 bases from V and 2 bases from J, with 10 bases between. CDR1 is SGHTA and CDR2 is FQGNSA in the germline V gene. The CDR3 DNA is TGTGCCAGCAGCTTATTTGGTGCCACCTACGAGCAGTACTTC. This gives the protein CASSLFGATYEQYF.

This clonotype was seen only a few times. V usage is TRBV3-1 and J usage is TRBJ2-3; 11 positions match TRBD2. The V and J ends lost 2 bases and 0 bases, in that order; junction bases with no gene match: 1. The germline V gene encodes CDR1 LGHDT and CDR2 YNNKEL (reference sequence). The CDR3 is 16 amino acids. The CDR3 region is CASSQWTSGSTDTQYF. Here the CDR3 DNA reads TGTGCCAGCAGCCAATGGACTAGCGGGAGCACAGATACGCAGTATTTT.

This clonotype has more than one count but fewer than ten. V gene TRBV4-2 combines with J gene TRBJ1-1; 9 nucleotides align to TRBD1. The CDR3 is 18 amino acids. The V segment lost 1 base and the J segment 0 bases; nucleotides outside the gene matches: 9. From germline, CDR1 is LGHNA and CDR2 YNFKEQ. The CDR3 DNA follows: TGTGCCAGCAGCCAAGGGGGGGGACAGGGCCTCTTGAACACTGAAGCTTTCTTT. Its translation is CASSQGGGQGLLNTEAFF.

This clonotype was recorded many times. V gene TRBV6-1 combines with J gene TRBJ2-1, with D perhaps TRBD2 (7 bases). The CDR3 runs 16 residues. With 5 bases removed from V and 3 bases from J, the gap between germline ends came to 17 bases. Germline-derived CDR1 and CDR2 are MNHNS and SASEGT. The CDR3 is CASSILGGGIYNEQFF. The CDR3 nucleotides read TGTGCCAGCAGTATCTTAGGGGGGGGAATCTACAATGAGCAGTTCTTC.

This clonotype has ten or more counts. The chain employs TRBV20-1 and TRBJ2-1; 8 bases match TRBD1. Germline V CDR1 and CDR2: DFQATT, SNEGSKA (reference sequence). With V trimmed by 3 bases and J by 1 base, 5 bases remained unmatched. This CDR3 has 15 residues. The CDR3 protein is CSARSDRESYNEQFF. DNA of the CDR3: TGCAGTGCTAGGTCGGACAGGGAATCCTACAATGAGCAGTTCTTC.

The rearrangement uses TRBV2 and TRBJ2-7; D unclear. Germline V lookup: CDR1 SNHLY, CDR2 FYNNEI. Deletions cut 6 bases from V and 2 bases from J, with 5 bases between. This CDR3 has 11 amino acids. The CDR3 DNA reads as TGTGCCAGCAGATACACCTACGAGCAGTACTTC. Translated: CASRYTYEQYF.